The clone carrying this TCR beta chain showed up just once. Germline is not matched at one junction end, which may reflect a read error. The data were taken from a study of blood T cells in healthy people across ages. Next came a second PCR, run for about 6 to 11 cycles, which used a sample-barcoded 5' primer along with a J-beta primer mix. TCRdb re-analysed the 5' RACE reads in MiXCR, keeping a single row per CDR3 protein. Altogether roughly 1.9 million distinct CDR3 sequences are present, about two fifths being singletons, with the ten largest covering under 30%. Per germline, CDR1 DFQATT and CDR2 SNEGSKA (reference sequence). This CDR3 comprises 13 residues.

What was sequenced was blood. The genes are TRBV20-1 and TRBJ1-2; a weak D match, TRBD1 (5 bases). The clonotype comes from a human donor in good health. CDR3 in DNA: TGCGGTGCTAGAGACCAGGGTGTAGATGGCTACACCTTC. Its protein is CGARDQGVDGYTF.